What follows describes a single TCR beta chain. This clone was recorded once. What antigen it recognizes has not been identified. Base qualities are not at hand, and no much larger clone is one base apart. TCRbeta CDR3 regions were amplified from genomic DNA using the immunoSEQ Assay, a bias-controlled multiplex PCR. The authors' pipeline ran thus. The number of nucleated cells in each sample was estimated by amplification of reference gene primers within the assay. Sequence reads were collapsed and filtered to measure the absolute abundance of every unique TCRbeta CDR3 rearrangement. For each sample, productive Simpson clonality was calculated by taking the square root of Simpson's diversity index across productive rearrangements. The immuneACCESS repertoire file appears here via TCRdb, limited to in-frame rearrangements. These files lack a portion of the clones; in checked studies, under half of the deficit traces to unresolved V genes, and the cause of the others is not known. The D gene and trimming were derived from the DNA, and the V and J assignments and clone size from that table. This sample is represented by approximately 280,000 clones; roughly 88% of them were singletons. Clones ranked in the top ten supply approximately 11% of the sample.

Whole blood was collected in K2EDTA tubes by collaborating institutions according to the institutions' own protocols. Collaborator samples were shipped for TCRbeta analysis as frozen whole blood, isolated PBMCs, or DNA extracted from either sample type. From the cysteine through the phenylalanine, the CDR3 covers 15 amino acids. Only the CDR3 region is kept as DNA, spanning 45 bases read in frame from base 1. CDR1 and CDR2 are drawn from the germline V gene (reference sequence): GTSNPN, SVGIG. Compared with germline, V lacks 4 bases and J lacks 2 bases; bases without a gene match: 6. This record comes from a study of blood T cell repertoires in COVID-19 (dated by TCRdb to the early 2020s). A note on the overall study: Samples from collaborators originated in the United States, Italy and Spain and spanned both the acute and convalescent phases of COVID-19. The prospective study material was composed of cDNA or gDNA derived from T cells, B-cell-depleted T cells, or PBMCs. Subjects who had been exposed to COVID-19, were actively infected with it, or had recovered from it provided the deeply sampled blood TCRbeta repertoires that made up the dataset. The repertoires were released in a freely available public database meant as a resource for research on the immune response to SARS-CoV-2. The samples were drawn from the first 160 participants of the ongoing ImmuneRACE study and from 1,254 subjects provided by 6 global collaborators. Sample metadata almost always included a de-identified subject ID, COVID-19 status, age in years and sex. Where available, HLA class I and class II types were taken from metadata supplied by the sample provider and were not determined by assay-based typing.

The investigation overall reported the following: Clinical and demographic metadata were provided uncurated, with the amount varying by source and participant.

Recombination linked TRBV30 to TRBJ2-2, with 8 junctional bases fitting TRBD1. Sequenced sample: peripheral blood. The receptor comes from a woman in her 70s with acute or convalescent COVID-19. CDR3 sequence: CAWNPGGLNTGELFF. The nucleotide sequence reads TGTGCCTGGAATCCAGGGGGCCTTAACACCGGGGAGCTGTTTTTT.